These 8 T cell receptor beta chains share one sample of origin, sequenced in a study of cytomegalovirus exposure and HLA in healthy donors. Use of 60 Vbeta and 13 Jbeta primers characterized the PCR. Here immunoSEQ multiplex PCR was the method, and the copy in TCRdb shows in-frame clones only, minus some. The table lists roughly 200,000 clones. Input material: PBMCs. The source of these receptors is a young man in good health and CMV-seronegative.

The J gene is TRBJ1-1, the V gene TRBV6-1; D is undetermined. V lost 0 bases to trimming and J lost 3 bases, with 11 bases between them. Germline V gives CDR1 MNHNS, CDR2 SASEGT. The CDR3 totals 15 residues. The CDR3 loop reads CASSEAGGSDTEAFF. The DNA of the CDR3 is TGTGCCAGCAGTGAAGCAGGAGGGAGTGACACTGAAGCTTTCTTT.

V and J are TRBV7-2 and TRBJ1-5; D is uncertain. Germline V gives CDR1 SGHTA, CDR2 FQGNSA. V was trimmed by 5 bases and J by 6 bases, leaving 20 bases between them. The CDR3 is 16 amino acids. CDR3 nucleotide sequence: TGTGCCAGCAGCACCCCGAAGCAGGCTGGCTTTCAGCCCCAGCATTTT. As protein: CASSTPKQAGFQPQHF.

This chain uses TRBV4-2 with TRBJ2-3; D gene uncertain. Germline values: CDR1 LGHNA, CDR2 YNFKEQ. Trimming removed 3 bases at V and 0 bases at J, with 19 bases between. CDR3 size: 18 residues. CDR3 DNA sequence: TGTGCCAGCAGCCAGATAGGCAATAAAGGCGGTAGCACAGATACGCAGTATTTT. As protein: CASSQIGNKGGSTDTQYF.

The rearrangement joins TRBV2 to TRBJ1-2; weak D call: TRBD1 (6 bases). CDR3 length: 16 amino acids. The germline V gene has CDR1 SNHLY and CDR2 FYNNEI. Trimming shortened V by 6 bases and J by 0 bases, and 17 bases separated the two germline ends. CDR3 amino acids: CASSPGQNRANYGYTF. DNA for the CDR3: TGTGCCAGCAGCCCCGGACAGAACCGAGCTAACTATGGCTACACCTTC. Full variable domain (remainder filled in from reference TRBV2 and TRBJ1-2): EPEVTQTPSHQVTQMGQEVILRCVPISNHLYFYWYRQILGQKVEFLVSFYNNEISEKSEIFDDQFSVERPDGSNFTLKIRSTKLEDSAMYFCASSPGQNRANYGYTFGSGTRLTVV.

The chain is built from TRBV6-5 and TRBJ1-1; 7 bases map to TRBD1. V lost 7 bases to trimming and J lost 5 bases; unmatched junction nucleotides: 7. The CDR3 sequence is 13 residues long. Germline V gives CDR1 MNHEY, CDR2 SVGAGI. The CDR3 loop reads CASKGTGETEAFF. CDR3 nucleotide sequence: TGTGCCAGCAAGGGCACAGGGGAGACTGAAGCTTTCTTT.

This chain uses TRBV7-9 with TRBJ1-1; 8 nucleotides align to TRBD1. This CDR3 contains 14 residues. Germline assignment: CDR1 SEHNR and CDR2 FQNEAQ (reference sequence). J lost 5 bases, V lost 5 bases, and 7 bases had no gene match. This CDR3 reads CASSPVQGGTEAFF. CDR3 DNA: TGTGCCAGCAGCCCTGTACAGGGGGGGACTGAAGCTTTCTTT. The full variable domain, in which reference TRBV7-9 and TRBJ1-1 provide the parts outside the CDR3, is DTGVSQNPRHKITKRGQNVTFRCDPISEHNRLYWYRQTLGQGPEFLTYFQNEAQLEKSRLLSDRFSAERPKGSFSTLEIQRTEQGDSAMYLCASSPVQGGTEAFFGQGTRLTVV.

As DNA, the CDR3 is TGTGCCAGCAGCGTAGGTGGGGGGGACTCCTACGAGCAGTACTTC. It translates to CASSVGGGDSYEQYF. The J gene is TRBJ2-7, the V gene TRBV9; TRBD2 aligns across 7 bases. V dropped 0 bases and J dropped 0; count of bases not matched to a gene: 3. The CDR3 contains 15 residues. Germline CDR1 SGDLS, CDR2 YYNGEE.

The J gene is TRBJ1-2, the V gene TRBV19; no firm D call. The V gene lost 0 bases and the J gene lost 5 bases, with 10 bases spanning the gap. This CDR3 contains 14 residues. CDR1 and CDR2 from the germline V gene are LNHDA and SQIVND (reference sequence). This CDR3 reads CASSIDLRWYGYTF. The CDR3 nucleotides are TGTGCCAGTAGTATAGACCTGAGATGGTATGGCTACACCTTC.